This T cell receptor (beta chain) came from a study of shared clonotypes between healthy human individuals. Assay: immunoSEQ multiplex PCR; the TCRdb copy retains only in-frame clones and omits some. The top ten clones hold approximately 1.2% of a sample with about 2 million clones, about 94% of them seen once. CD8 cells classed as naive were CD45RO-negative and positively selected for CCR7, excluding terminally differentiated effector memory CD45RA+ cells. This CDR3 is built from 17 residues. V lost 2 bases and J lost 5, with 21 bases in between. Germline CDR1 LGHNA, CDR2 YSLEER. Sequencing was carried out using naive CD8+ T cells sorted from blood. The chain uses TRBV4-3 and TRBJ1-2; D is perhaps TRBD1 (5 bases). The TCR was taken from a man between 18 and 29 years old in good health. Written as DNA, the CDR3 is TGCGCCAGCAGCCAATCTTTATGGGGGAATAACATTTATGGCTACACCTTC. Its protein is CASSQSLWGNNIYGYTF.